Each of the 4 T cell receptor beta chains below was sequenced from the same sample in a study of T cells in Graves' hyperthyroidism and ophthalmopathy. Amplified regions were TCR beta CDR3 sequences from RNA transcripts. The study used the HTBI primer set for a first-round RT-PCR of the TCR CDR3. TCRdb recomputed calls from the multiplex PCR reads with MiXCR, one row per CDR3 protein. The table lists under 800,000 distinct CDR3 sequences, around 13% of them singletons. The sample taken for sequencing was blood. Source of these receptors: a woman younger than 35 with Graves' hyperthyroidism.

The V and J genes are TRBV19 and TRBJ1-2; 8 bases align to TRBD1. CDR3 size: 13 residues. J gave up 10 bases and V 6 bases, and 10 bases lay outside the gene matches. The V gene's germline CDR1 is LNHDA and CDR2 SQIVND (reference sequence). In DNA form, the CDR3 reads TGTGCCAGTAGGCGGGACAGGCCCCTCAACTACACCTTC. It yields the protein CASRRDRPLNYTF.

This clonotype has ten or more counts. The chain is built from TRBV5-1 and TRBJ2-3; TRBD1 or TRBD2 may be the D gene (6 bases each). Trimming left V 4 bases short and J 0 bases short, with 21 bases between. Per germline, CDR1 SGHRS and CDR2 YFSETQ. This CDR3 has 18 residues. The CDR3 sequence: CASSPLGGTGSSTDTQYF. Written as DNA, the CDR3 is TGCGCCAGCAGCCCCCTGGGGGGCACAGGTTCTAGCACAGATACGCAGTATTTT.

This clonotype came up a few times. The rearrangement links TRBV3-1 to TRBJ2-1; 8 bases agree with TRBD2. This CDR3 contains 17 residues. Germline assignment: CDR1 LGHDT and CDR2 YNNKEL (reference sequence). V lost 3 bases and J lost 4; bases outside the gene matches: 11. CDR3 nucleotide sequence: TGTGCCAGCAGCCATCCTCAGCGGGAGATGTTGTACAATGAGCAGTTCTTC. Amino acids: CASSHPQREMLYNEQFF.

This clonotype was seen at least ten times. The junction departs from germline at one end; a sequencing error may be responsible. V usage is TRBV7-7 and J usage is TRBJ2-3; 9 bases match TRBD2. From germline, CDR1 is SSHAT and CDR2 FNYEAQ (reference sequence). This CDR3 region has 15 residues. CDR3 loop: CASSSGLASTDTQYF. CDR3 nucleotides: TGTGCTAGCAGCTCGGGACTAGCCAGCACAGATACGCAGTATTTT.